This T cell receptor beta chain was documented in a study of a mutant IDH1 vaccine in newly diagnosed glioma. Whole-study context: Prior therapy was radiotherapy, temozolomide, or both; most received both.

Repertoires were generated with immunoSEQ multiplex PCR, while TCRdb's copy carries only in-frame clones and drops some. The sample has about 30,000 clones; about 80% are singletons. The time point denotes: baseline, week 1 (first vaccination visit). Treatment given: pre-vaccination baseline after standard-of-care therapy. Sequenced here: PBMCs, sampled from a glioma patient treated with radiotherapy, temozolomide or both. The source of this sequence is a man aged 30-40 years with glioma.

This CDR3 reads CASRSRQGPNYGYTF. CDR3 bases: TGTGCCAGCAGGTCACGACAGGGACCTAACTATGGCTACACCTTC. J is TRBJ1-2 and V is TRBV27; 7 nucleotides line up with TRBD1. Germline assignment: CDR1 MNHEY and CDR2 SMNVEV (reference sequence). This CDR3 has 15 amino acids. The V gene end was trimmed by 6 bases and the J gene end by 0 bases; junction bases not matched to a gene: 7.